This is a list of T cell receptor beta chains from one sample in a study of shared clonotypes between healthy human individuals. Here immunoSEQ multiplex PCR was the method, and the copy in TCRdb shows in-frame clones only, minus some. The sample includes roughly 1,600,000 clones, approximately 98.5% of them seen just once. The sequencing sample was made of naive CD4+ T cells sorted from blood. All receptors come from a man aged 25-45 years in good health. Both conserved end residues are part of each CDR3. Fields, in order: D gene, J gene, V gene, clone size, CDR3 protein, CDR3 DNA. The D gene is left open where the match is weak. Clone size is not always given. Where it is, it says once, few, many or a class for expanded clones.

>NA|TRBJ1-2|TRBV5-4|NA
CASSLEGSSWYGYTF
TGTGCCAGCAGCTTGGAGGGATCCTCGTGGTATGGCTACACCTTC
>NA|TRBJ1-1|TRBV6-1|NA
CASTTQMVNTEAFF
TGTGCCAGCACTACCCAGATGGTGAACACTGAAGCTTTCTTT
>NA|TRBJ1-4|TRBV18|NA
CASTQKGHLATNEKLFF
TGTGCCAGCACCCAAAAAGGACACCTCGCAACTAATGAAAAACTGTTTTTT
>NA|TRBJ1-2|TRBV5-4|NA
CASRDPSSYGYTF
TGTGCCAGCAGGGACCCATCGTCCTATGGCTACACCTTC
>TRBD2|TRBJ2-5|TRBV11-1|once
CASSRGGLQETQYF
TGTGCCAGCAGCCGGGGGGGACTGCAAGAGACCCAGTACTTC
>TRBD1|TRBJ2-7|TRBV19|NA
CASRQGSLHYEQYF
TGTGCCAGCCGACAGGGTTCTCTCCACTACGAGCAGTACTTC
>TRBD2|TRBJ2-5|TRBV15|NA
CATSRVGTSGRETQYF
TGTGCCACCAGCAGAGTTGGGACTAGCGGGAGAGAGACCCAGTACTTC
>TRBD1|TRBJ2-3|TRBV11-2|NA
CASSPGQGQTDTQYF
TGTGCCAGCAGCCCCGGACAGGGGCAAACAGATACGCAGTATTTT
>TRBD1|TRBJ2-2|TRBV14|once
CASSQGQGAKDTGELFF
TGTGCCAGCAGTCAGGGACAGGGGGCTAAGGACACCGGGGAGCTGTTTTTT
>NA|TRBJ2-7|TRBV6-4|NA
CASRKQGSREQYF
TGTGCCAGCAGAAAACAAGGAAGTCGGGAGCAGTACTTC
>NA|TRBJ1-2|TRBV27|NA
CASSLRSGGYGYTF
TGTGCCAGCAGTTTACGATCAGGAGGCTATGGCTACACCTTC
>NA|TRBJ2-5|TRBV11-2|NA
CASRRLGGEPQETQYF
TGTGCCAGCAGGCGATTGGGGGGAGAGCCCCAAGAGACCCAGTACTTC
>TRBD2|TRBJ2-7|TRBV9|NA
CASSSTSGSPEQYF
TGTGCCAGCAGCTCGACTAGCGGGAGCCCCGAGCAGTACTTC
>NA|TRBJ2-5|TRBV7-6|NA
CASSLGQIYQETQYF
TGTGCCAGCAGCTTAGGGCAGATTTACCAAGAGACCCAGTACTTC
>NA|TRBJ2-3|TRBV7-9|NA
CASSLFPGKDTQYF
TGTGCCAGCAGCTTATTCCCAGGGAAAGATACGCAGTATTTT
>NA|TRBJ2-3|TRBV28|NA
CASKGSSDTQYF
TGTGCCAGCAAGGGGAGCAGTGATACGCAGTATTTT
>TRBD2|TRBJ2-7|TRBV10-3|NA
CAIRWAGAPYEQYF
TGTGCCATCAGGTGGGCGGGAGCGCCCTACGAGCAGTACTTC
>NA|TRBJ1-1|TRBV2|NA
CASSVVTDGAEAFF
TGTGCCAGCAGTGTGGTGACCGACGGCGCTGAAGCTTTCTTT
>TRBD2|TRBJ2-7|TRBV9|NA
CASSAGGSNEQYF
TGTGCCAGCAGCGCGGGGGGATCTAACGAGCAGTACTTC
>NA|TRBJ1-1|TRBV4-3|NA
CASSQDYGNTEAFF
TGCGCCAGCAGCCAAGATTATGGAAACACTGAAGCTTTCTTT
>NA|TRBJ2-1|TRBV9|NA
CACPGLGTPGCEQFF
TGTGCCTGCCCAGGGCTCGGGACACCCGGATGTGAGCAGTTCTTC
>NA|TRBJ2-6|TRBV9|NA
CASSRESGAGANVLTF
TGTGCCAGCAGCCGAGAATCAGGGGCCGGGGCCAACGTCCTGACTTTC
>NA|TRBJ2-5|TRBV6-1|NA
CASSDQEETQYF
TGTGCCAGCAGTGATCAAGAAGAGACCCAGTACTTC
>TRBD1|TRBJ2-5|TRBV18|NA
CASSGGTALQETQYF
TGTGCCAGCTCGGGTGGGACAGCCTTACAAGAGACCCAGTACTTC
>NA|TRBJ2-2|TRBV9|NA
CASSRSTGELFF
TGTGCCAGCAGCCGAAGCACCGGGGAGCTGTTTTTT
>NA|TRBJ2-5|TRBV2|NA
CASSETDYQETQYF
TGTGCCAGCAGTGAGACAGACTACCAAGAGACCCAGTACTTC
>NA|TRBJ2-7|TRBV4-2|NA
CASSQDYSDSSYEQYF
TGTGCCAGCAGCCAAGATTATAGCGACAGCTCCTACGAGCAGTACTTC
>TRBD1|TRBJ2-7|TRBV4-3|NA
CASSLYRDRDREQYF
TGCGCCAGCAGCCTCTACCGGGACAGGGACCGCGAGCAGTACTTC
>NA|TRBJ1-1|TRBV7-9|NA
CASSSEGRGTEAFF
TGTGCCAGCAGCTCCGAAGGCCGGGGCACTGAAGCTTTCTTT
>NA|TRBJ2-5|TRBV9|NA
CASSVAGWGRETQYF
TGTGCCAGCAGCGTAGCCGGATGGGGGCGAGAGACCCAGTACTTC
>NA|TRBJ1-2|TRBV18|once
CASSPKGWYGYTF
TGTGCCAGCTCACCAAAAGGGTGGTATGGCTACACCTTC
>TRBD1|TRBJ2-7|TRBV7-9|NA
CASSLAGDRALGEQYF
TGTGCCAGCAGCTTAGCGGGGGACAGGGCATTGGGCGAGCAGTACTTC
>NA|TRBJ2-7|TRBV6-5|NA
CASRKPGYEQYF
TGTGCCAGCAGGAAGCCGGGTTACGAGCAGTACTTC
>NA|TRBJ2-7|TRBV18|once
CASSRSSEQYF
TGTGCCAGCTCACGGTCGTCCGAGCAGTACTTC
>NA|TRBJ2-1|TRBV19|NA
CASSIRDEQFF
TGTGCCAGTAGTATAAGGGATGAGCAGTTCTTC
>TRBD1|TRBJ2-7|TRBV6-6|NA
CASSYDRAREQYF
TGTGCCAGCAGTTACGACAGGGCGCGGGAGCAGTACTTC
>NA|TRBJ1-1|TRBV7-9|NA
CASSVGNFVGKGTEAFF
TGTGCCAGCAGCGTCGGAAATTTTGTGGGAAAGGGGACTGAAGCTTTCTTT
>TRBD2|TRBJ2-2|TRBV5-1|NA
CASSLALAGNTGELFF
TGCGCCAGCAGCTTGGCGCTAGCGGGGAACACCGGGGAGCTGTTTTTT
>NA|TRBJ2-7|TRBV19|NA
CASSTDSGSYEQYF
TGTGCCAGTAGTACCGACAGCGGATCCTACGAGCAGTACTTC
>TRBD1|TRBJ2-7|TRBV29-1|NA
CSVPGTGGHEQYF
TGCAGCGTTCCCGGGACAGGGGGCCACGAGCAGTACTTC